The clone carrying this T cell receptor beta chain was seen repeatedly, ten times or more. Antigen unknown. One end of the junction is discordant with germline, which a read error may explain. Sorting was used to obtain naive CD8 T cells (CD8+CD4-CCR7+CD45RA+). TCRdb re-called the PCR reads through MiXCR, storing one row per CDR3 protein. Of tens of thousands of distinct CDR3 sequences detected, roughly 19% appear once; the ten largest clones hold 0.85%. The data were taken from a study of molecular identifiers for immune sequencing clone quantification. The CDR3 spans 14 residues. Germline V gives CDR1 MNHEY, CDR2 SVGAGI. Study-level results: Spiked Jurkat TCR RNA equal to one cell could reportedly be picked out among 800,000 to 1,000,000 naive cells. Should identical TCR molecules share a barcode, the sizes of highly expanded clones could be underestimated.

This receptor was identified in a human donor in good health. Some libraries in this study had Jurkat cell RNA spiked in. The rearrangement uses TRBV6-5 and TRBJ2-2; a weak D match, TRBD2 (5 bases). The sample consisted of naive CD8+ T cells from blood, with Jurkat cell RNA spiked in. Specified subset: FACS-sorted CD8+CD4-CCR7+CD45RA+ naive T cells. This CDR3 reads CASSYDKNTGELFF. The CDR3 DNA reads TGTGCCAGCAGTTACGACAAGAACACCGGGGAGCTATTTTTT.